This note documents a single T cell receptor (beta chain) sequence. Germline V lookup: CDR1 MDHEN, CDR2 SYDVKM. This CDR3 is 15 amino acids long. V was clipped by 4 bases and J by 5 bases; unmatched bases: 10. The sample belongs to a study of T cell responses to AZD1222 COVID-19 vaccine. Repertoires were generated with immunoSEQ multiplex PCR, while TCRdb's copy carries only in-frame clones and drops some. This table has some 110,000 clones, 80% to 90% appearing once. V gene TRBV28 combines with J gene TRBJ1-1; 7 bases are a match to TRBD1. Sequenced material: peripheral blood, taken on day 0 of AZD1222 vaccination. This clonotype was sampled from an adult in good health. This CDR3 is CASSSDGTVKTEAFF. DNA for the CDR3: TGTGCCAGCAGTTCCGATGGGACAGTTAAAACTGAAGCTTTCTTT.